This TCR beta chain was profiled in a study of blood T cell repertoires in COVID-19. Trimming left V 2 bases short and J 0 bases short, with 13 bases between. The germline V gene has CDR1 MGHRA and CDR2 YSYEKL. The CDR3 consists of 16 residues. This table comes from immunoSEQ multiplex PCR, and its TCRdb copy is limited to in-frame clones, with some not included. The sample has 220,000 or so clones; 80% to 85% are singletons. The chain has TRBV4-1 and TRBJ1-2; a possible D gene is TRBD1 (5 bases). The clonotype originates from a woman in her thirties who had recovered from COVID-19. The sample consisted of peripheral blood. DNA for the CDR3: TGCGCCAGCAGCCAACCTCGGACAAAAGCTAACTATGGCTACACCTTC. Its translation: CASSQPRTKANYGYTF.